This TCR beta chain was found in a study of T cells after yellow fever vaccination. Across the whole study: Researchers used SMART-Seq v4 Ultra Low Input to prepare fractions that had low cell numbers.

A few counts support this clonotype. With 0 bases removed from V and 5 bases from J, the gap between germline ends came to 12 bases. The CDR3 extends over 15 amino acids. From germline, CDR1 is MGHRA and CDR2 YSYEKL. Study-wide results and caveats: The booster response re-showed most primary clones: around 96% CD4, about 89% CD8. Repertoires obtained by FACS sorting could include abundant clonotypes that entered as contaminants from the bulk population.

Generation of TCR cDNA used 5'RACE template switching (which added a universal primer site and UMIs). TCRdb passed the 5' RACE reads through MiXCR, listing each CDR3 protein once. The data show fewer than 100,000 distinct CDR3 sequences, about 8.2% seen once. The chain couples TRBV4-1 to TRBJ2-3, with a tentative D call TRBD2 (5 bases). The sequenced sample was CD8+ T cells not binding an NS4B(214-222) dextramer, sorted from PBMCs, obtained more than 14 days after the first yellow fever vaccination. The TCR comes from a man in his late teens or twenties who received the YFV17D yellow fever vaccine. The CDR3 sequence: CASSQDLPGRDTQYF. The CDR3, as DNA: TGCGCCAGCAGCCAAGATCTGCCGGGAAGAGATACGCAGTATTTT.